This note documents a single T cell receptor beta chain sequence. The data are from a study of blood T cell repertoires in COVID-19. Across the whole study: Donors in the United States, Italy and Spain gave samples during acute or convalescent COVID-19. Nucleic acid was either cDNA or gDNA, and it came from T cells, B-cell-depleted T cells, or PBMCs.

Under the authors' procedure: Reference gene primer amplification yielded estimated nucleated cell counts. Assay: immunoSEQ multiplex PCR; the TCRdb copy retains only in-frame clones and omits some. V and J calls and clone size are given by that table; D and trimming were obtained from the DNA. This table has about 35,000 clones, about 81% appearing once. V lost 5 bases, J lost 2 bases, and 7 bases stayed unmatched. The CDR3 is 17 amino acids. CDR1 is LNHDA, CDR2 SQIVND, per germline (reference sequence). This TCR was recovered from a human donor in a cohort sampled during active or convalescent COVID-19. The donor label of this sample is uncertain. The chain recombines TRBV19 with TRBJ2-3, with 13 bases aligning to TRBD2. Input material: peripheral blood. The CDR3 region is CASSFLTSGRPTDTQYF. The DNA of the CDR3 is TGTGCCAGTAGTTTTCTGACTAGCGGGAGGCCCACAGATACGCAGTATTTT.